This T cell receptor (beta chain) was sequenced for a study of cytomegalovirus exposure and HLA in healthy donors. Study observations and caveats: A later analysis reportedly identified an Asian-associated ancestry cluster as carrying fewer N-insertions than the 666-donor mean.

The PCR used 60 Vbeta and 13 Jbeta primers. Method: immunoSEQ multiplex PCR; TCRdb's copy keeps in-frame clones and lacks some. The sample yields around 100,000 clones, around three quarters seen once. In regard to this clone: Antigen: not known.

This CDR3 contains 13 residues. Germline-derived CDR1 and CDR2 are SSHAT and FNYEAQ (reference sequence). Trimming pared 1 base from V and 4 bases from J, leaving 8 bases between. V is TRBV7-7 and J is TRBJ2-7; unclear D gene. The TCR sequence derives from a man aged 25-40 years in good health and CMV-seronegative. The sequenced sample consisted of PBMCs. CDR3 bases: TGTGCCAGCAGCTTAGACAGAATGTACGAGCAGTACTTC. This sequence encodes CASSLDRMYEQYF.